This is a list of T cell receptor beta chains from one sample in a study of T cell changes during pregnancy in multiple sclerosis. Generated by immunoSEQ multiplex PCR, the TCRdb table keeps only in-frame clones and is missing some. Among 98,000 or so clones listed, approximately 93% were seen once. This sample comprised peripheral blood, obtained after pregnancy. The receptors shown here come from a female donor with multiple sclerosis, enrolled in a pregnancy study. Both conserved end residues are part of each CDR3. The D gene is left open where the match is weak. Size values are once, few and many counts, or a class for expanded clones, and some rows have none.

j_call: TRBJ1-6
clone_size: .
d_call: .
v_call: TRBV4-1
cdr3_nt: TGCGCCAGCAGCCCTGCGGGGGGGTTTAATTCACCCCTCCACTTT
cdr3_aa: CASSPAGGFNSPLHF

j_call: TRBJ2-3
clone_size: .
d_call: .
v_call: TRBV21-1
cdr3_nt: TGTGCCAGCAGCAAAACAGGAGCTAGCACAGATACGCAGTATTTT
cdr3_aa: CASSKTGASTDTQYF

j_call: TRBJ1-1
clone_size: few
d_call: .
v_call: TRBV4-2
cdr3_nt: TGTGCCAGCAGCCAGTCCGGGATAGCGGACGACACTGAAGCTTTCTTT
cdr3_aa: CASSQSGIADDTEAFF

j_call: TRBJ1-1
clone_size: .
d_call: TRBD1
v_call: TRBV5-1
cdr3_nt: TGCGCCAGCAGCCCCGCGGGACAGGGGATCACTGAAGCTTTCTTT
cdr3_aa: CASSPAGQGITEAFF

j_call: TRBJ1-2
clone_size: .
d_call: .
v_call: TRBV28
cdr3_nt: TGTGCCAGCAGGTCCGGACAGTCTAACTATGGCTACACCTTC
cdr3_aa: CASRSGQSNYGYTF

j_call: TRBJ1-5
clone_size: .
d_call: .
v_call: TRBV7-2
cdr3_nt: TGTGCCAGCAGCTTGGGGGCAGGGATCGATCAGCCCCAGCATTTT
cdr3_aa: CASSLGAGIDQPQHF

j_call: TRBJ2-7
clone_size: .
d_call: .
v_call: TRBV5-4
cdr3_nt: TGTGCCAGCAGCTTGGGGCAGGGAAGCACCTACGAGCAGTACTTC
cdr3_aa: CASSLGQGSTYEQYF

j_call: TRBJ2-4
clone_size: once
d_call: .
v_call: TRBV5-1
cdr3_nt: TGCGCCAGCAGCTTAGACATCCGGGGGATAGCCAAAAACATTCAGTACTTC
cdr3_aa: CASSLDIRGIAKNIQYF

j_call: TRBJ1-2
clone_size: .
d_call: .
v_call: TRBV5-8
cdr3_nt: TGTGCCAGCAGAGACAGACGCCACTATGGCTACACCTTC
cdr3_aa: CASRDRRHYGYTF

j_call: TRBJ2-1
clone_size: .
d_call: TRBD2
v_call: TRBV29-1
cdr3_nt: TGCAGCGTCGTGAGTCCCGGGACTAGCGGGAACTACAATGAGCAGTTCTTC
cdr3_aa: CSVVSPGTSGNYNEQFF

j_call: TRBJ2-7
clone_size: .
d_call: .
v_call: TRBV25-1
cdr3_nt: TGTGCCAGCAGTGATCGGGGAACCTACGAGCAGTACTTC
cdr3_aa: CASSDRGTYEQYF

j_call: TRBJ1-4
clone_size: .
d_call: .
v_call: TRBV5-1
cdr3_nt: TGCGCCAGCAGCTCTGACTCAACTAATGAAAAACTGTTTTTT
cdr3_aa: CASSSDSTNEKLFF

j_call: TRBJ1-1
clone_size: .
d_call: .
v_call: TRBV5-1
cdr3_nt: TGCGCCAGCAGGATCGGCACTATGAACACTGAAGCTTTCTTT
cdr3_aa: CASRIGTMNTEAFF

j_call: TRBJ2-7
clone_size: few
d_call: TRBD2
v_call: TRBV9
cdr3_nt: TGTGCCAGCAGCCCCCTGGGACTACACCGCGAGGAGCAGTACTTC
cdr3_aa: CASSPLGLHREEQYF

j_call: TRBJ1-1
clone_size: .
d_call: TRBD1
v_call: TRBV4-1
cdr3_nt: TGCGCCAGCAGCCGCGATGACAGGGTTGAAGCTTTCTTT
cdr3_aa: CASSRDDRVEAFF

j_call: TRBJ1-5
clone_size: .
d_call: .
v_call: TRBV28
cdr3_nt: TGTGCCAGCACCTTGGGCTCAGGGTACCGGGCGGCCCAGCATTTT
cdr3_aa: CASTLGSGYRAAQHF

j_call: TRBJ1-1
clone_size: .
d_call: .
v_call: TRBV11-2
cdr3_nt: TGTGCCAGCAGAGCCCCGGTGAGGGACACTGAAGCTTTCTTT
cdr3_aa: CASRAPVRDTEAFF

j_call: TRBJ2-7
clone_size: .
d_call: .
v_call: TRBV19
cdr3_nt: TGTGCCAGTAGTGCCGGGAACTCCTACGAGCAGTACTTC
cdr3_aa: CASSAGNSYEQYF

j_call: TRBJ2-3
clone_size: once
d_call: .
v_call: TRBV19
cdr3_nt: TGTGCCAGTAGTATAGGCCGAGGGATCCCTACGCAGTATTTT
cdr3_aa: CASSIGRGIPTQYF

j_call: TRBJ2-2
clone_size: .
d_call: TRBD1
v_call: TRBV5-4
cdr3_nt: TGTGCCAGCAGCCACAGGGGGAAGTCGAACACCGGGGAGCTGTTTTTT
cdr3_aa: CASSHRGKSNTGELFF

j_call: TRBJ2-7
clone_size: .
d_call: TRBD1
v_call: TRBV19
cdr3_nt: TGTGCCAGTAGTTCCTCACGACAGGGTCGATACGAGCAGTACTTC
cdr3_aa: CASSSSRQGRYEQYF

j_call: TRBJ1-5
clone_size: .
d_call: .
v_call: TRBV9
cdr3_nt: TGTGCCAGCAGCGTAGGTCAAGGGGATCAGCCCCAGCATTTT
cdr3_aa: CASSVGQGDQPQHF

j_call: TRBJ1-1
clone_size: .
d_call: .
v_call: TRBV19
cdr3_nt: TGTGCCAGTAGTCCCCACCTAAACACTGAAGCTTTCTTT
cdr3_aa: CASSPHLNTEAFF

j_call: TRBJ2-7
clone_size: .
d_call: .
v_call: TRBV6-1
cdr3_nt: TGTGCCACCGAAAGGACATACGACTACGAGCAGTACTTC
cdr3_aa: CATERTYDYEQYF

j_call: TRBJ2-7
clone_size: .
d_call: TRBD2
v_call: TRBV13
cdr3_nt: TGTGCCAGCAGCCCCCGCGGGAGCGGCACCGGGCAGTACTTC
cdr3_aa: CASSPRGSGTGQYF

j_call: TRBJ1-3
clone_size: .
d_call: .
v_call: TRBV28
cdr3_nt: TGTGCCAGCAGTTTTTTCGGGGCTGGAAACACCATATATTTT
cdr3_aa: CASSFFGAGNTIYF

j_call: TRBJ1-2
clone_size: once
d_call: TRBD1
v_call: TRBV7-9
cdr3_nt: TGTGCCAGCAGCTTAGAAGGGACAGTTTTAAACTATGGCTACACCTTC
cdr3_aa: CASSLEGTVLNYGYTF

j_call: TRBJ1-5
clone_size: .
d_call: .
v_call: TRBV7-8
cdr3_nt: TGTGCCAGCAGCCCAAGAACCAGTCAGCCCCAGCATTTT
cdr3_aa: CASSPRTSQPQHF

j_call: TRBJ2-5
clone_size: .
d_call: TRBD2
v_call: TRBV5-1
cdr3_nt: TGCGCCAGCAGCCGGGAGGGGGTTGAGACCCAGTACTTC
cdr3_aa: CASSREGVETQYF

j_call: TRBJ2-3
clone_size: .
d_call: .
v_call: TRBV27
cdr3_nt: TGTGCCAGCACCCCTCTGGGGAGCAGCACAGATACGCAGTATTTT
cdr3_aa: CASTPLGSSTDTQYF

j_call: TRBJ2-1
clone_size: once
d_call: .
v_call: TRBV27
cdr3_nt: TGTGCCAGCAGTTTCATCGCGGATGAGCAGTTCTTC
cdr3_aa: CASSFIADEQFF

j_call: TRBJ2-2
clone_size: .
d_call: .
v_call: TRBV30
cdr3_nt: TGTGCCTGGAGTCGAGGCCCGAACACCGGGGAGCTGTTTTTT
cdr3_aa: CAWSRGPNTGELFF

j_call: TRBJ2-7
clone_size: .
d_call: .
v_call: TRBV19
cdr3_nt: TGTGCCAGTAGTGTACGACAGTCGGTTAGCTCCTACGAGCAGTACTTC
cdr3_aa: CASSVRQSVSSYEQYF

j_call: TRBJ2-6
clone_size: .
d_call: .
v_call: TRBV7-2
cdr3_nt: TGTGCCAGCAGCTCCGTCAGCAGGGCTGGGGCCAACGTCCTGACTTTC
cdr3_aa: CASSSVSRAGANVLTF

j_call: TRBJ1-3
clone_size: .
d_call: .
v_call: TRBV28
cdr3_nt: TGTGCCAGCAGTTTGTCCAGGGTGGGGGGAAACACCATATATTTT
cdr3_aa: CASSLSRVGGNTIYF

j_call: TRBJ2-1
clone_size: .
d_call: TRBD1
v_call: TRBV15
cdr3_nt: TGTGCCACCAGCAGTGTGGGACAGGGGGTATTTGGTGAGCAGTTCTTC
cdr3_aa: CATSSVGQGVFGEQFF

j_call: TRBJ1-5
clone_size: .
d_call: .
v_call: TRBV6-1
cdr3_nt: TGTGCCAGCAGTGAACGCCAGGGGCTTGTCAATCAGCCCCAGCATTTT
cdr3_aa: CASSERQGLVNQPQHF

j_call: TRBJ2-7
clone_size: .
d_call: .
v_call: TRBV11-2
cdr3_nt: TGTGCCAGCAGCTTATTCGGAGGAGCGCACTACGAGCAGTACTTC
cdr3_aa: CASSLFGGAHYEQYF

j_call: TRBJ2-1
clone_size: once
d_call: TRBD1
v_call: TRBV4-1
cdr3_nt: TGCGCCAGCAGCCAGACCCCCGGGACAGGGTTCTCCAATGAGCAGTTCTTC
cdr3_aa: CASSQTPGTGFSNEQFF

j_call: TRBJ2-7
clone_size: .
d_call: .
v_call: TRBV5-4
cdr3_nt: TGTGCCAGCAGCCAAGGCCCAGGCTTCTACGAGCAGTACTTC
cdr3_aa: CASSQGPGFYEQYF

j_call: TRBJ2-5
clone_size: .
d_call: TRBD1
v_call: TRBV7-7
cdr3_nt: TGTGCCAGCAGCTTGAACAGGGGGCTACAAGAGACCCAGTACTTC
cdr3_aa: CASSLNRGLQETQYF